This passage covers 2 T cell receptor beta chains from one sample sequenced in a study of blood T cell repertoires in COVID-19. Clones were sequenced by immunoSEQ multiplex PCR, and TCRdb holds only the in-frame ones, with some missing. There are 200,000 to 250,000 clones in the sample; around 85% occur only once, and just over 3% lies in the top ten. Sequenced sample: peripheral blood. All receptors derive from a woman aged 25-40 years who had recovered from COVID-19.

This clone appeared a single time. This rearrangement joins TRBV7-2 to TRBJ1-1; 10 bases are a match to TRBD1. Trimming took 1 base from V and 4 from J; bases not matched to a gene: 3. Germline CDR1 and CDR2: SGHTA and FQGNSA. The CDR3 is 15 amino acids. The DNA of the CDR3 is TGTGCCAGCAGCTTAGGGGACAGGGGTATCACTGAAGCTTTCTTT. Residues: CASSLGDRGITEAFF.

The CDR3 region is CASSTAQGRYGDTQYF. The CDR3 DNA reads TGTGCCAGCAGCACCGCACAGGGGAGATATGGGGATACGCAGTATTTT. The genes are TRBV7-6 and TRBJ2-3; 7 nucleotides line up with TRBD1. CDR3 length equals 16 residues. Germline V lookup: CDR1 SGHVS, CDR2 FNYEAQ. Trimming took 5 bases from V and 6 from J; bases not matched to a gene: 14.